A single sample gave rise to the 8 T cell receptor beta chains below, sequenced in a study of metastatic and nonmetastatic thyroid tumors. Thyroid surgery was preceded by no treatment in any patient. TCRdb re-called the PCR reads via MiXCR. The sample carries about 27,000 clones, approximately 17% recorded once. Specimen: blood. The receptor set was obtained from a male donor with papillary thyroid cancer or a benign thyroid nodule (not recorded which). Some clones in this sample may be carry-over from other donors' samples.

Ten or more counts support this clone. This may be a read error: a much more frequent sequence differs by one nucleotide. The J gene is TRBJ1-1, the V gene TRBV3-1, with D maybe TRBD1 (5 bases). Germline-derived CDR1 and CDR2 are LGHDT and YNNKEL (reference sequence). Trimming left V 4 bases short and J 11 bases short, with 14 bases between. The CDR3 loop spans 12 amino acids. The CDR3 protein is CASSRGRAWAFF. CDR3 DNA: TGTGCCAGCAGCCGGGGCCGTGCATGGGCTTTCTTT.

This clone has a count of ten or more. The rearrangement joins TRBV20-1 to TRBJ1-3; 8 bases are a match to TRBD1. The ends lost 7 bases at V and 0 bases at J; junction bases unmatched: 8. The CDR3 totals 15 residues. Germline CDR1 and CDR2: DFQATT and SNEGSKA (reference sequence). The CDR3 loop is CSGGDRSSSGNTIYF. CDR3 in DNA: TGCAGTGGAGGGGACAGGTCGAGCTCTGGAAACACCATATATTTT.

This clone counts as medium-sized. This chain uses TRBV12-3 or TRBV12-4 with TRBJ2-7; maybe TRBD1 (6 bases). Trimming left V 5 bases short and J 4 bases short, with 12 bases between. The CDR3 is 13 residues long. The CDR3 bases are TGTGCCAGCAGTGCATTGGGGGCTTACGAGCAGTACTTC. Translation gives CASSALGAYEQYF.

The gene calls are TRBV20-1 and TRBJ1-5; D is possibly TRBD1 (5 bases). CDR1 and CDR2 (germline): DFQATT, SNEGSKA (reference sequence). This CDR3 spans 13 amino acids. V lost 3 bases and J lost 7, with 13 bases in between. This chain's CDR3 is CSARGGSGQPQHF. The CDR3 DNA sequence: TGCAGTGCTAGGGGGGGGAGCGGGCAGCCCCAGCATTTT.

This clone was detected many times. The CDR3 region is CATHGGPGNEQFF. CDR3 coding DNA: TGTGCCACCCACGGAGGGCCCGGGAATGAGCAGTTCTTC. The gene calls are TRBV19 and TRBJ2-1, with D possibly being TRBD2 (6 bases). The germline V gene has CDR1 LNHDA and CDR2 SQIVND (reference sequence). The CDR3 is 13 residues long. Trimming left V 10 bases short and J 7 bases short, with 17 bases between.

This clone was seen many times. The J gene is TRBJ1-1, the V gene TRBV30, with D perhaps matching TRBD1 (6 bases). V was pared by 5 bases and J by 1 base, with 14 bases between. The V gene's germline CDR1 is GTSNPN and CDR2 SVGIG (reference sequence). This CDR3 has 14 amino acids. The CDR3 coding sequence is TGTGCCTGGGGTGCATTACAGGGGAACACTGAAGCTTTCTTT. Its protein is CAWGALQGNTEAFF.

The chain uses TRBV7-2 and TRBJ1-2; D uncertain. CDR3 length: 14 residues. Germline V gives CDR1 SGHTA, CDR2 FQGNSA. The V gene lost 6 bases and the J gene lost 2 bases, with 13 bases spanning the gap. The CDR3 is CASRPGTENYGYTF. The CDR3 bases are TGTGCCAGCAGACCGGGAACCGAGAACTATGGCTACACCTTC.

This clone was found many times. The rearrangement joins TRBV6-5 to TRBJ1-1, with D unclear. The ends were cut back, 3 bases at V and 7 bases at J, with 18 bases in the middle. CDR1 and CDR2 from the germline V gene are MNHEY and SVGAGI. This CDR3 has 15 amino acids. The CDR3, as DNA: TGTGCCAGCAGTTATATGGGGAGTGGGCTTTTTGAAGCTTTCTTT. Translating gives CASSYMGSGLFEAFF.